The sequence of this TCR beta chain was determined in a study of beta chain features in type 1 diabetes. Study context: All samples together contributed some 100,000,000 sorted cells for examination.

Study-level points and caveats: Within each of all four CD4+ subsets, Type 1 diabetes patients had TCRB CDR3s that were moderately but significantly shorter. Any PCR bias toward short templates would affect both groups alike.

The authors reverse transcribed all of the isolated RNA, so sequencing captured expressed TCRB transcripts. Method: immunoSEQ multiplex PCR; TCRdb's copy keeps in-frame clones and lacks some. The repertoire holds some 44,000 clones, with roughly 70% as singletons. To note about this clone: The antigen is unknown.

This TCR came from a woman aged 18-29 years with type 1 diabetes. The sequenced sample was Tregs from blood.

CDR3 loop: CARRGNSNQPQHF. CDR3 in DNA: TGTGCCAGACGCGGCAATAGCAATCAGCCCCAGCATTTT. This chain links TRBV9 with TRBJ1-5; D is unclear. CDR1 is SGDLS, CDR2 YYNGEE, per germline. This CDR3 has 13 amino acids. Between the trimmed V and J ends, which lost 8 bases and 0 bases, there was a span of 9 bases.